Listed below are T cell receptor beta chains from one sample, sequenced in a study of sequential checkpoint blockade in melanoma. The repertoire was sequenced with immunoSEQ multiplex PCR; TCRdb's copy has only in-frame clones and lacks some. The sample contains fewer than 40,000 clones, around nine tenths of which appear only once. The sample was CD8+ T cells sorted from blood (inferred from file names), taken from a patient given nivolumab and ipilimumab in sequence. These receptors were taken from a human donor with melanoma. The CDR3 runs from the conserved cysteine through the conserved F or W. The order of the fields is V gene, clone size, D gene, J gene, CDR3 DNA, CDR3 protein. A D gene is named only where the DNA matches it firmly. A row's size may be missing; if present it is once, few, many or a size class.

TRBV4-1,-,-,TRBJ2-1,TGCGCCAGCAGGCCGAGCTCCTACAATGAGCAGTTCTTC,CASRPSSYNEQFF
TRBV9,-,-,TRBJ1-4,TGTGCCAGCAGCGTGGGGGGGGCTGGTAATGAAAAACTGTTTTTT,CASSVGGAGNEKLFF
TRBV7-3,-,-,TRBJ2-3,TGTGCCAGCAGCTTAATCGCGGCAGATACGCAGTATTTT,CASSLIAADTQYF
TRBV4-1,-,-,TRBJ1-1,TGCGCCAGCAGCCAAGACCCCGGAGGGCACACTGAAGCTTTCTTT,CASSQDPGGHTEAFF
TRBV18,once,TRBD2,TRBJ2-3,TGTGCCAGCTCACGCGGACTAGCCAGCACAGATACGCAGTATTTT,CASSRGLASTDTQYF
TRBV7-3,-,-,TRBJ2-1,TGTGCCAGCAGCTTAATGAACGGCTACAATGAGCAGTTCTTC,CASSLMNGYNEQFF
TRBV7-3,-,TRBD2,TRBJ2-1,TGTGCCAGCAGCAGCGGGACTAACTCCTACAATGAGCAGTTCTTC,CASSSGTNSYNEQFF
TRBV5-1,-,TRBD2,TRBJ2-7,TGCGCCAGCAGCTTGGAACCGGGACTAGCCTACTACGAGCAGTACTTC,CASSLEPGLAYYEQYF
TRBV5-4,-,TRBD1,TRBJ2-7,TGTGCCAGCAGCTGGGGACAGGGCTACGAGCAGTACTTC,CASSWGQGYEQYF
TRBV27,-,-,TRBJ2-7,TGTGCCAGCAGCCCGTCTCCCAGGGAGCAGTACTTC,CASSPSPREQYF
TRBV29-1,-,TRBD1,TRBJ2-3,TGCAGCGTTGAAGAGGACAGGGGACACACAGATACGCAGTATTTT,CSVEEDRGHTDTQYF
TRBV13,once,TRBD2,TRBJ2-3,TGTGCCAGCAGCCCGACCTCCCCCGGGACTAGCAACGCCCGATTCACAGATACGCAGTATTTT,CASSPTSPGTSNARFTDTQYF
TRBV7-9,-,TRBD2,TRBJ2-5,TGTGCCAGCAGCTTAACGGGAGGCGGGGAGACCCAGTACTTC,CASSLTGGGETQYF
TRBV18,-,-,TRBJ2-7,TGTGCCAGCTCACCACCTCCGGGAACCTACGAGCAGTACTTC,CASSPPPGTYEQYF
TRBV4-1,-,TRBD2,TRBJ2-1,TGCGCCAGCAGCCAAGGGGCCGGGCTAGCGGGAGAGAATGAGCAGTTCTTC,CASSQGAGLAGENEQFF
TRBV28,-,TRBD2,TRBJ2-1,TGTGCCAGCAGTTTGGGACTAGACAATGAGCAGTTCTTC,CASSLGLDNEQFF
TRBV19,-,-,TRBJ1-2,TGTGCCAGTAGGCAAGAACAGATCCCCAACTATGGCTACACCTTC,CASRQEQIPNYGYTF
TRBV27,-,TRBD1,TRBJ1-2,TGTGCCAGCGGACAGGGGTTATGGGGCTACACCTTC,CASGQGLWGYTF
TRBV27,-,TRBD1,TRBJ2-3,TGTGCCAGCAGTCCCACAGGGGCGGTAGGAACGCAGTATTTT,CASSPTGAVGTQYF
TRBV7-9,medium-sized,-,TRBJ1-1,TGTGCCAGCAGCTTACACACGAACACTGAAGCTTTCTTT,CASSLHTNTEAFF
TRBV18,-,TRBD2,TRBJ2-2,TGTGCCAGCTCCCCAAGTGTTGGCGGGAGTCGAACCGGGGAGCTGTTTTTT,CASSPSVGGSRTGELFF
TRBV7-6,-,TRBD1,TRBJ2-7,TGTGCCAGCAGCTTAGCGGGACAGTACGAGCAGTACTTC,CASSLAGQYEQYF
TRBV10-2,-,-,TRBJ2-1,TGCGCCAGCAGTGATCAGGGGGTTAGCGGCTACAATGAGCAGTTCTTC,CASSDQGVSGYNEQFF
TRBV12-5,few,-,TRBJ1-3,TGTGCTAGTGGACCCGAGTCGGGGAGCTCTGGAAACACCATATATTTT,CASGPESGSSGNTIYF
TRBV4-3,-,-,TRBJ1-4,TGCGCCAGCAGCCAAGATCGGTTGTCCCGGGGAGGAGAAAAACTGTTTTTT,CASSQDRLSRGGEKLFF
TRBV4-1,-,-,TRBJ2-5,TGCGCCAGCAGCCCCCAGGGGCCGGGCGAGACCCAGTACTTC,CASSPQGPGETQYF
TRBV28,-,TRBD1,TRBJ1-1,TGTGCCAGCAGTTTCGGGACAGGGTCTCCGTTTGAAGCTTTCTTT,CASSFGTGSPFEAFF
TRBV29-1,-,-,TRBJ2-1,TGCAGCGTTCAAATAAGCGGTTATAGCTCCTACAATGAGCAGTTCTTC,CSVQISGYSSYNEQFF
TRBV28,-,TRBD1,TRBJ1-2,TGTGCCAGCAGTTTACGGCAGGGGGGCTATGGCTACACCTTC,CASSLRQGGYGYTF
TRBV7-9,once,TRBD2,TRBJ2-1,TGTGCCAGCAGCTTGACGGGGGGGACCTACAATGAGCAGTTCTTC,CASSLTGGTYNEQFF
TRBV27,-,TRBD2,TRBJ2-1,TGTGCCAGCAGTTTTTTGGGACTAGCGGGGGGCTCCTACAATGAGCAGTTCTTC,CASSFLGLAGGSYNEQFF
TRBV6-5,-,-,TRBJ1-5,TGTGCCAGCAGCCACAGGACCGATAGCAATCAGCCCCAGCATTTT,CASSHRTDSNQPQHF
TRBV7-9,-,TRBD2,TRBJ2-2,TGTGCCAGCAGCCCGACTAGCGGGGGAACGAACACCGGGGAGCTGTTTTTT,CASSPTSGGTNTGELFF
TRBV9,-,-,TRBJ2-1,TGTGCCAGCAGCGGGAGGGACCGTAGTCTGGAGCAGTTCTTC,CASSGRDRSLEQFF
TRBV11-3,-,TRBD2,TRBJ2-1,TGTGCCAGCAGCTTACCGGGACTAGCGGGAGAAGGGCAGTTCTTC,CASSLPGLAGEGQFF
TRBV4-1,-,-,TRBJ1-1,TGCGCCAGCAGCCAAGAGCTTCGGTTCCCTATTGAAGCTTTCTTT,CASSQELRFPIEAFF
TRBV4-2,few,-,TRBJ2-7,TGTGCCAGCAGCCCCGGGACTTTTTACGAGCAGTACTTC,CASSPGTFYEQYF